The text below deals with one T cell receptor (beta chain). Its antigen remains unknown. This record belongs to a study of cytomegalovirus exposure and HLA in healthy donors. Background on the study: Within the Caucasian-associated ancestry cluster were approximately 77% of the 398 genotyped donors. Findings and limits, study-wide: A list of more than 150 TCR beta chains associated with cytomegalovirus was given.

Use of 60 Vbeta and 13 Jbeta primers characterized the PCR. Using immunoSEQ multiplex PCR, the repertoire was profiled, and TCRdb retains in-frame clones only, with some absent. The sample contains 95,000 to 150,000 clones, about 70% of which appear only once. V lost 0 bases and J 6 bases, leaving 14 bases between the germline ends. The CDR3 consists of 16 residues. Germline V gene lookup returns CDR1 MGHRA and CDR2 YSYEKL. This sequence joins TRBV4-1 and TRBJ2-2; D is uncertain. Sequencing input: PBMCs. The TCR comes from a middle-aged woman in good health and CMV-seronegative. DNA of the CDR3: TGCGCCAGCAGCCAAGAAGTGGCTAGGTGGGCCGGGGAGCTGTTTTTT. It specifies CASSQEVARWAGELFF.